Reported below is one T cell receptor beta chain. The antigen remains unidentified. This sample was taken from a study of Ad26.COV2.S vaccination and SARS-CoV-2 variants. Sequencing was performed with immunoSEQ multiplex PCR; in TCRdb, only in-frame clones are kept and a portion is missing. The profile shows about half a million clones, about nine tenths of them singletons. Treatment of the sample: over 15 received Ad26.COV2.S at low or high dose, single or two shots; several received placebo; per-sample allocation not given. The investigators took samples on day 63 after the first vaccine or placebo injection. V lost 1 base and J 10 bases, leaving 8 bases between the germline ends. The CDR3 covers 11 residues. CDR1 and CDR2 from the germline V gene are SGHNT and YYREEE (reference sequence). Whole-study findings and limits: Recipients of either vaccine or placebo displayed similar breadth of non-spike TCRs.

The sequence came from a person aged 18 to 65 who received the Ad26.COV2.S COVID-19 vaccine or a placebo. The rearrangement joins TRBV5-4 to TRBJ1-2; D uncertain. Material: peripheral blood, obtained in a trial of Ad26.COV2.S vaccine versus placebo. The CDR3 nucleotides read TGTGCCAGCAGCTTGAGGGCCGCCTACACCTTC. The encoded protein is CASSLRAAYTF.